The text below deals with one T cell receptor (beta chain). This clone showed up just once. Its binding antigen is unknown. Per-base quality was not reported, and no clone a single base away is much larger than it. This record belongs to a study of T cell responses to AZD1222 COVID-19 vaccine (dated by TCRdb to the early 2020s). About the full investigation: A total of just over 230 trial participants underwent TCR sequencing, of whom around 200 received two doses of AZD1222 and some 26 received two doses of the MenACWY control vaccine. Enrollment into the trials was organized by age into subgroups of 18-55, 56-69 and 70-plus years, and those subgroups contained roughly 150, 30 and 60 TCR-sequenced participants, respectively. What the authors observed across the whole study: Because no samples from the day 14 peak response were available, repertoires could be characterized only after the peak T cell response. A significant rise in spike-specific TCR breadth and depth was observed after two AZD1222 doses relative to day 0 and relative to MenACWY recipients. The 56-69-year group was small, and its depth increase did not reach significance, likely because of low power. Most participants were white British and females outnumbered males, and the authors suggested that clonal diversity may have been underestimated. Reportedly, almost half of the unique spike-specific TCRs recognized epitopes lying outside the regions that are mutated in the B.1.351 and B.1.1.7 variants. Vaccine-associated CD4 TCRs spanned the whole spike protein, with dominant responses in regions 160-218 and 743-854. Conclusions about previously exposed vaccinees are limited, since just 5 or 6 AZD1222 recipients were seropositive for SARS-CoV-2 at baseline.

The time point label, as the study defines it: baseline before first vaccination. In light of the paper, this sample's treatment or condition label describes: meningococcal conjugate vaccine given as trial control. The vaccinee samples were drawn from two UK trials, COV001 and COV002, one of which was a single-blind randomized controlled phase 2/3 trial testing AZD1222 (ChAdOx1 nCoV-19) in healthy adults. For TCRbeta chain sequencing, PBMC samples were collected from trial participants at day 0 and at day 28 after the second dose. From a lookup of the germline V gene, CDR1 and CDR2 are SNHLY and FYNNEI. Trimming removed 7 bases from V and 4 bases from J, leaving 14 bases between the germline ends. The CDR3 covers 13 residues, taking in both the cysteine and the phenylalanine. CDR3 DNA is the only sequence kept; it has 39 bases, read in frame from the first base. The CDR3 regions of human TCRbeta chains were analyzed by immunosequencing. Processing in the source paper ran as follows. TCRs in the repertoires were matched against a reference library of SARS-CoV-2-specific TCRs that had been generated with the MIRA antigen-specificity platform. Breadth was defined as the fraction of unique TCRs that were SARS-CoV-2-associated, and depth was defined as the fraction of total T cells that were SARS-CoV-2-associated. Each spike-specific TCR was assigned to its reactive spike region and to a CD4 or CD8 class using the MIRA data. Log10-transformed breadth and depth values were compared by one-way ANOVA with Sidak's multiple comparisons tests. Not all clones reach the TCRdb copy of this immuneACCESS table, which keeps in-frame sequences only. Checked studies attribute under half of the gap to unresolved V genes and leave the rest unexplained. V and J calls and clone size are given by that table; D and trimming were obtained from the DNA. Present in this sample are fewer than 85,000 clones, about 92% of which were seen just once. Approximately 7% of the sample lies in the top ten.

The chain is assembled from TRBV2 and TRBJ2-7; 6 matching bases give a weak D call of TRBD1. This specimen was peripheral blood, taken on day 0 of MenACWY control vaccination. This receptor was taken from an adult in good health. The sequenced DNA: TGTGCCAGCAACCCGGGACAAGAATACGAGCAGTACTTC. Its product reads: CASNPGQEYEQYF.